The clone carrying this T cell receptor (beta chain) was seen a handful of times. Its antigen remains unknown. These data originate in a study of shared clonotypes between healthy human individuals. Measured with immunoSEQ multiplex PCR; TCRdb has only the in-frame clones, and not every one. The sample holds 500,000 to 650,000 clones; roughly 79% are singletons and the top ten take around 13%. Germline V CDR1 and CDR2: MGHRA, YSYEKL. There are 12 residues in the CDR3. Trimming removed 3 bases from V and 7 bases from J, with 9 bases in between. Findings and caveats of the study: It was anticipated that sequencing depth would influence how many clonotypes donors shared.

This rearrangement joins TRBV4-1 to TRBJ2-5; no clear D gene. The sequencing input was PBMCs. The clonotype comes from a woman between 40 and 50 years old in good health. Some clones in this sample may be carry-over from other donors' samples. The CDR3 coding sequence is TGCGCCAGCAGCCAGGAAAGGCGGACCCAGTACTTC. Protein product: CASSQERRTQYF.